Below are 20 T cell receptor beta chains sequenced from a single sample in a study of technical replicates of blood from several donors. Using immunoSEQ multiplex PCR, the repertoire was profiled, and TCRdb retains in-frame clones only, with some absent. The table lists 95,000 to 100,000 clones, roughly 95% of them singletons, with 0.21% in the top ten. The sample taken for sequencing was T cells isolated from PBMCs. These receptors originate from a human donor in good health.

The chain recombines TRBV2 with TRBJ1-2; perhaps TRBD1 as D (5 bases). Germline CDR1 and CDR2: SNHLY and FYNNEI. The CDR3 extends over 15 amino acids. V lost 6 bases to trimming and J lost 0 bases, with 14 bases between them. The CDR3: CASSTRAGPNYGYTF. CDR3 nucleotides: TGTGCCAGCAGCACCCGGGCAGGGCCTAACTATGGCTACACCTTC.

The J gene is TRBJ2-7, the V gene TRBV7-6; a weak D match, TRBD1 (5 bases). Germline CDR1 and CDR2: SGHVS and FNYEAQ. V was clipped by 1 base and J by 1 base, with 11 bases between them. The CDR3 is 15 residues long. DNA of the CDR3: TGTGCCAGCAGCTTAGGTCCCCAGGGTTCCTACGAGCAGTACTTC. This codes for CASSLGPQGSYEQYF.

The chain joins TRBV21-1 to TRBJ2-3; the table's D call TRBD2 went unverified against the DNA. TRBV21-1 represents a pseudogene. The CDR3 consists of 17 residues. CDR3 nucleotides: TGTGCCAGCAGCGCCGAGGCGGGGTCTGATGTGGGAGATACGCAGTATTTT. Translated: CASSAEAGSDVGDTQYF.

The chain joins TRBV2 to TRBJ1-1, with D unresolved. Trimming stripped 8 bases from V and 8 bases from J, with 15 bases between. Germline CDR1 and CDR2: SNHLY and FYNNEI. CDR3 size: 12 residues. CDR3 nucleotide sequence: TGTGCCAGCCATTTAGATACGGGAGAAGCTTTCTTT. Translated, it gives CASHLDTGEAFF. Filled out from reference TRBV2 and TRBJ1-1, the complete variable domain reads EPEVTQTPSHQVTQMGQEVILRCVPISNHLYFYWYRQILGQKVEFLVSFYNNEISEKSEIFDDQFSVERPDGSNFTLKIRSTKLEDSAMYFCASHLDTGEAFFGQGTRLTVV.

The genes are TRBV6-5 and TRBJ2-7, with D tentatively TRBD1 (6 bases). The CDR3 spans 14 residues. The germline CDR1 and CDR2 sequences are MNHEY and SVGAGI. The ends were cut back, 0 bases at V and 3 bases at J, with 9 bases in the middle. This CDR3 is CASSYSGARYEQYF. For the CDR3, the DNA is TGTGCCAGCAGTTACTCGGGGGCCCGCTACGAGCAGTACTTC.

The rearrangement uses TRBV27 and TRBJ1-2; D not resolved. V lost 2 bases to trimming and J lost 3 bases, with 10 bases between them. Germline CDR1 MNHEY, CDR2 SMNVEV (reference sequence). The CDR3 length is 14 residues. CDR3 nucleotide sequence: TGTGCCAGCAGTTTACACAAGAGGGACTATGGCTACACCTTC. This sequence encodes CASSLHKRDYGYTF.

The chain carries TRBV27 and TRBJ1-1; no clear D gene. The CDR3 is 15 residues long. Trimming pared 2 bases from V and 4 bases from J, leaving 14 bases between. Germline values: CDR1 MNHEY, CDR2 SMNVEV (reference sequence). This CDR3 is CASSLNVNHGTEAFF. The CDR3 DNA sequence: TGTGCCAGCAGTTTAAATGTTAACCACGGCACTGAAGCTTTCTTT.

The V gene is TRBV19, the J gene TRBJ1-5, with 8 positions matching TRBD1. CDR1 is LNHDA, CDR2 SQIVND, per germline (reference sequence). This CDR3 has 16 residues. Unmatched junction bases numbered 15, after V lost 5 bases and J lost 9 bases. The CDR3 loop reads CASSRRQGMYEGPQHF. The CDR3, as DNA: TGTGCCAGTAGTCGGAGACAGGGGATGTATGAAGGGCCCCAGCATTTT.

The chain joins TRBV21-1 to TRBJ2-2; TRBD1 is the table's D call, not checked against the DNA. TRBV21-1 is labeled a pseudogene. The CDR3 runs to 16 residues. Here the CDR3 reads CASSNGTGRDTGELFF. Written as DNA, the CDR3 is TGTGCCAGCAGCAATGGGACAGGGAGAGACACCGGGGAGCTGTTTTTT.

CDR3 DNA: TGTGCCAGCAGTGTGGACAGGGGAGGCGAGCAGTACTTC. Translating it yields CASSVDRGGEQYF. This sequence joins TRBV6-4 and TRBJ2-7; 9 nucleotides agree with TRBD1. Germline V gene sequence: CDR1 MRHNA, CDR2 SNTAGT. The ends lost 4 bases at V and 6 bases at J; junction bases unmatched: 4. The CDR3 has 13 amino acids.

The V and J genes are TRBV30 and TRBJ1-4; unclear D gene. Deletions cut 1 base from V and 2 bases from J, with 5 bases between. Germline CDR1 is GTSNPN and CDR2 is SVGIG (reference sequence). The CDR3 runs 13 residues. The CDR3 is CAWSGGTNEKLFF. In nucleotides, the CDR3 is TGTGCCTGGAGTGGAGGTACTAATGAAAAACTGTTTTTT.

V is TRBV4-1 and J is TRBJ1-1, with D perhaps matching TRBD1 (5 bases). V lost 2 bases and J lost 0, with 16 bases in between. Germline CDR1 MGHRA, CDR2 YSYEKL. CDR3 length equals 17 residues. The chain's CDR3 is CASSQSRTRAVNTEAFF. In DNA, the CDR3 is TGCGCCAGCAGCCAATCCCGGACACGTGCAGTGAACACTGAAGCTTTCTTT.

This clone showed up just once. This chain joins TRBV5-8 and TRBJ1-4; a possible D gene is TRBD1 (6 bases). V lost 4 bases and J 0 bases, leaving 10 bases between the germline ends. The CDR3 length is 15 residues. In germline, CDR1 is SGHTS, CDR2 YDEGEE. For the CDR3, the DNA is TGTGCCAGCAGCCCCACAGGGACAACTAATGAAAAACTGTTTTTT. Protein: CASSPTGTTNEKLFF. Based on the CDR3 plus reference TRBV5-8 and TRBJ1-4, the full variable domain is EAGVTQSPTHLIKTRGQQATLRCSPISGHTSVYWYQQALGLGLQFLLWYDEGEERNRGNFPPRFSGRQFPNYSSELNVNALELEDSALYLCASSPTGTTNEKLFFGSGTQLSVL.

The chain recombines TRBV28 with TRBJ2-5; D perhaps matches TRBD1 (5 bases). The CDR3 sequence is 12 residues long. The germline V and J ends were trimmed by 2 bases and 5 bases, with 6 bases remaining between them. Germline CDR1 reads MDHEN; CDR2 reads SYDVKM. The DNA for the CDR3 is TGTGCCAGCAGTTTAGGGGCCGAGACCCAGTACTTC. It encodes CASSLGAETQYF.

This clone was seen a single time. The chain joins TRBV19 to TRBJ2-1; 7 positions match TRBD2. CDR3 size: 16 residues. Per the germline V gene, CDR1 is LNHDA and CDR2 is SQIVND (reference sequence). V lost 7 bases to trimming and J lost 4 bases; unmatched junction nucleotides: 13. CDR3 sequence reads: CASTRASGKRYNEQFF. For the CDR3, the DNA is TGTGCCAGTACTCGGGCTAGCGGTAAAAGGTACAATGAGCAGTTCTTC.

The table lists this clone with a count of one. This chain uses TRBV2 with TRBJ1-5, with a tentative D call TRBD1 (5 bases). The V and J ends lost 6 bases and 0 bases respectively, with 12 bases between them. Germline lookup yields CDR1 SNHLY and CDR2 FYNNEI. The CDR3 runs to 15 residues. The CDR3 region has the DNA TGTGCCAGCAGGGGGACTACGGGTAGCAATCAGCCCCAGCATTTT. It is translated as CASRGTTGSNQPQHF.

The chain carries TRBV6-5 and TRBJ2-3; 8 nucleotides line up with TRBD2. The length of the CDR3 is 13 residues. Trimming cost V 4 bases and J 3 bases; bases outside gene matches: 0. Per the germline V gene, CDR1 is MNHEY and CDR2 is SVGAGI. The CDR3: CASSSGGTDTQYF. CDR3 in DNA: TGTGCCAGCAGTTCGGGGGGGACAGATACGCAGTATTTT.

This chain links TRBV11-2 with TRBJ2-5, with a weak D call TRBD2 (5 bases). V dropped 4 bases and J dropped 3 bases, with 12 bases sitting between them. Germline CDR1 reads SGHAT; CDR2 reads FQNNGV. There are 14 residues in the CDR3. The CDR3 region has the DNA TGTGCCAGCAGCTCCCTTTCGGGAAAAGAGACCCAGTACTTC. This encodes CASSSLSGKETQYF.

The chain is built from TRBV30 and TRBJ1-2; unclear D gene. Germline CDR1 and CDR2: GTSNPN and SVGIG (reference sequence). The CDR3 is 13 amino acids. Trimming shortened V by 5 bases and J by 4 bases, and 14 bases separated the two germline ends. CDR3 residues: CAWFPDIRYGYTF. The CDR3 coding sequence is TGTGCCTGGTTTCCCGACATACGCTATGGCTACACCTTC.

The gene calls are TRBV9 and TRBJ2-1; 7 nucleotides match TRBD2. The trim removed 0 bases at V and 10 bases at J, leaving 13 bases unmatched. In germline, CDR1 is SGDLS, CDR2 YYNGEE. The CDR3 length is 16 residues. In DNA form, the CDR3 reads TGTGCCAGCAGCGTAGCTGCTAGCGGACTATGGGACGAGCAGTTCTTC. Its translation is CASSVAASGLWDEQFF. Based on the CDR3 plus reference TRBV9 and TRBJ2-1, the full variable domain is DSGVTQTPKHLITATGQRVTLRCSPRSGDLSVYWYQQSLDQGLQFLIQYYNGEERAKGNILERFSAQQFPDLHSELNLSSLELGDSALYFCASSVAASGLWDEQFFGPGTRLTVL.